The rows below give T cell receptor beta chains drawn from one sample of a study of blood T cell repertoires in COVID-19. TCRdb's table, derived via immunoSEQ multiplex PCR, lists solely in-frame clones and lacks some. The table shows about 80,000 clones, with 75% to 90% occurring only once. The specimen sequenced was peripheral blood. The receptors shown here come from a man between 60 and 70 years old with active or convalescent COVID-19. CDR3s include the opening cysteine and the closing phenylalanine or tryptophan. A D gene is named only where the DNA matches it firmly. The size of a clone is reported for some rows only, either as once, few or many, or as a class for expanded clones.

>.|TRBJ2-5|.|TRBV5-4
TGTGCCAGCAGCATCGGACTACTAGAGACCCAGTACTTC
CASSIGLLETQYF
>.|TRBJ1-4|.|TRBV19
TGTGCCAGTAGTATCCGTCCAAATAGTCCTAATGAAAAACTGTTTTTT
CASSIRPNSPNEKLFF
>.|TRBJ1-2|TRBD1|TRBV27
TGTGCCAGCCTCGGACAGGGGTATTATGGCTACACCTTC
CASLGQGYYGYTF
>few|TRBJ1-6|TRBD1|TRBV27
TGTGCCAGCAGTTTAAGGGGGCCGGGACAGTATAATTCACCCCTCCACTTT
CASSLRGPGQYNSPLHF
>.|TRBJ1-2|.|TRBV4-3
TGCGCCAGCAGCCAATCTTATTATGGCTACACCTTC
CASSQSYYGYTF
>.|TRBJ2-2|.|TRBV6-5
TGTGCCAGCAGTTACTCGTCAGGTGGGGAGCTGTTTTTT
CASSYSSGGELFF
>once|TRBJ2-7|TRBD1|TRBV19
TGTGCCAGTAGCCGGGACAGGGGCTACGAGCAGTACTTC
CASSRDRGYEQYF
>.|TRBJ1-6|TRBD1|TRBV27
TGTGCCAGCAGTCCTCGGACAGGCTATAATTCACCCCTCCACTTT
CASSPRTGYNSPLHF
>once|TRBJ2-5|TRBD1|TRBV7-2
TGTGCCAGCAGCTCGGGACAGAACCAAGAGACCCAGTACTTC
CASSSGQNQETQYF
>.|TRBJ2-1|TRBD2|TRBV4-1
TGCGCCAGCAGCCAAGTACGCCCTCGTTGGGCTAGCGGGGGCCTCTCCTACAATGAGCAGTTCTTC
CASSQVRPRWASGGLSYNEQFF
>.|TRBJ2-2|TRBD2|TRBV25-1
TGTGCCAGCAGTGTCGATGGTAGCGGGGGCCCCGGGGAGCTGTTTTTT
CASSVDGSGGPGELFF
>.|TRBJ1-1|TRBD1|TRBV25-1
TGTGCCAGCAGTGGGACAGGGGGCGCATTTGAAGCTTTCTTT
CASSGTGGAFEAFF
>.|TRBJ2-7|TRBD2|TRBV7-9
TGTGCCAGCAGCTCAGGACTAGCGGGGGGGTTCGGCTACGAGCAGTACTTC
CASSSGLAGGFGYEQYF
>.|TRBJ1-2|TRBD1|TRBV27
TGTGCCAGCAGTACCTTGACAGGGGGATATGGCTACACCTTC
CASSTLTGGYGYTF
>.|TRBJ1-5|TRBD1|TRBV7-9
TGTGCCAGCAGCCGGAGCGGGGACAGGGGTCGGAGCAATCAGCCCCAGCATTTT
CASSRSGDRGRSNQPQHF
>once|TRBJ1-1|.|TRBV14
TGTGCCAGCAGCCAAGACCTTACAGGGTTAGGCACTGAAGCTTTCTTT
CASSQDLTGLGTEAFF
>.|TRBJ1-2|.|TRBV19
TGTGCCAGTAGTATAGATCACGCAGGGATCTATGGCTACACCTTC
CASSIDHAGIYGYTF
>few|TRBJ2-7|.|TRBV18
TGTGCCAGCTCACCATCTAATACAGGTGGCGAGCAGTACTTC
CASSPSNTGGEQYF
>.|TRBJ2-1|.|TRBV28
TGTGCCAGCAGCTCTACAGGGTCCCCCTCCTACAATGAGCAGTTCTTC
CASSSTGSPSYNEQFF
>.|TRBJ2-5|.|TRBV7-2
TGTGCCAGCAGCTCCGGTCCGGGCGGGGAGACCCAGTACTTC
CASSSGPGGETQYF
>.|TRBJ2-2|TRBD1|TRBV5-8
TGTGCCAGCAGCTTGGGGACAGGGACGAACACCGGGGAGCTGTTTTTT
CASSLGTGTNTGELFF
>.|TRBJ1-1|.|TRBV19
TGTGCCAGTAGTCTAACCATGAACACTGAAGCTTTCTTT
CASSLTMNTEAFF
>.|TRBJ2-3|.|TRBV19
TGTGCCAGTAGTATATACAGGGGGGGAGGAGATACGCAGTATTTT
CASSIYRGGGDTQYF
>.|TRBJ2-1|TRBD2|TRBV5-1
TGCGCCAGCAGAACGGGCGGGGGGGCACTGTATGAGCAGTTCTTC
CASRTGGGALYEQFF
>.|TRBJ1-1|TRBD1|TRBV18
TGTGCCAGCTCACAAGGACAGGGGATGAACACTGAAGCTTTCTTT
CASSQGQGMNTEAFF
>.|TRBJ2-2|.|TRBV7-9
TGTGCCAGCAGCTCAGGGGGGTTGAACACCGGGGAGCTGTTTTTT
CASSSGGLNTGELFF
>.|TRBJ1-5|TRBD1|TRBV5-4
TGTGCCAGCAGCCTAAAGACAGGGTATCAGCCCCAGCATTTT
CASSLKTGYQPQHF
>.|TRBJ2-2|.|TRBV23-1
TGCGCCAGCCGTCTCGGGAGGGGGCGACGAACGAACACCGGGGAGCTGTTTTTT
CASRLGRGRRTNTGELFF
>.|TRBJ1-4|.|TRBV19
TGTGCCAGTAGTATCCCGGGGAACTTTGGGGAAAAACTGTTTTTT
CASSIPGNFGEKLFF
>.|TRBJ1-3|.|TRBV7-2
TGTGCCAGCAGCTTAGGGGGGGGCTTCTCTGGAAACACCATATATTTT
CASSLGGGFSGNTIYF
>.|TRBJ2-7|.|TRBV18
TGTGCCAGCTCACCCCTGCAGGATGGGGAGCAGTACTTC
CASSPLQDGEQYF
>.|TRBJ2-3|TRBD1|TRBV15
TGTGCCACCAGCAGAGATCCCACAGGGGGAGATACGCAGTATTTT
CATSRDPTGGDTQYF
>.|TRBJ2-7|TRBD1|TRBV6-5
TGTGCCAGCAGTTATTCGGGACAGGGGATCTACGAGCAGTACTTC
CASSYSGQGIYEQYF
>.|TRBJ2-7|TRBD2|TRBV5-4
TGTGCCAGCAGTCCCGGGACTAGCATGTACGAGCAGTACTTC
CASSPGTSMYEQYF
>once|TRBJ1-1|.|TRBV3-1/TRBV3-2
TGTGCCAGCAGCCAAGAGAGGGAATCTGAAGCTTTCTTT
CASSQERESEAFF
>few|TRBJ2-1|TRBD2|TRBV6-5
TGTGCCAGCAGGCGCCTAGCGGGGGGCTACAATGAGCAGTTCTTC
CASRRLAGGYNEQFF
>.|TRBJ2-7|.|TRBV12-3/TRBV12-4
TGTGCCAGCAGTTTATGGGCTGGAGGAGAGCAGTACTTC
CASSLWAGGEQYF
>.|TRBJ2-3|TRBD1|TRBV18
TGTGCCAGCTCACTGGACAGGAGCACAGATACGCAGTATTTT
CASSLDRSTDTQYF
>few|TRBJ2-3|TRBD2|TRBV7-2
TGTGCCAGCAGCTCCCGACGACTAGCGGGGAGAACAGATACGCAGTATTTT
CASSSRRLAGRTDTQYF
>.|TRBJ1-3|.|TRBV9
TGTGCCAGCAGCGTAGCGCTGGGGCGCTCTGGAAACACCATATATTTT
CASSVALGRSGNTIYF
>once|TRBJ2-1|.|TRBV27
TGTGCCAGCAGTGCAACCGGGACTCCGCAGGGAGATGAGCAGTTCTTC
CASSATGTPQGDEQFF
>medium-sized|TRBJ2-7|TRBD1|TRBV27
TGTGCCACTCGACGACAGGGCTCCTACGAGCAGTACTTC
CATRRQGSYEQYF
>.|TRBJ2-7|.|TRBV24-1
TGTGCCACCAGCCACAGGGAACCGAGGGGCTACGAGCAGTACTTC
CATSHREPRGYEQYF
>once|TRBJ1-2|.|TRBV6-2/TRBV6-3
TGTGCCAGCAGCCTACAGGGATCTCCCTCGGGTGGCTACACCTTC
CASSLQGSPSGGYTF
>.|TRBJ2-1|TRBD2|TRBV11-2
TGTGCCAGCAGCTCGATAGCGGGCTACAATGAGCAGTTCTTC
CASSSIAGYNEQFF
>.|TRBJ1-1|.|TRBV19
TGTGCCAGTAGTACTGGTGGAGAGGGAAGGACTGAAGCTTTCTTT
CASSTGGEGRTEAFF
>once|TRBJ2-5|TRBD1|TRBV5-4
TGTGCCAGCAGCCAGAAGGGACAGGGGGAAGAGACCCAGTACTTC
CASSQKGQGEETQYF
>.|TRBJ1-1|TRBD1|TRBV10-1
TGCGCCAGCAGTGAGGTGGACAGGGGGTTCATGAACACTGAAGCTTTCTTT
CASSEVDRGFMNTEAFF
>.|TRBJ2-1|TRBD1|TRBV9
TGTGCCAGCAGCCCTACAGGGGGGTCCTACAATGAGCAGTTCTTC
CASSPTGGSYNEQFF
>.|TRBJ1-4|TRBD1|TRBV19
TGTGCCAGTAGTATACAGGGGGCGCTTGAAAAACTGTTTTTT
CASSIQGALEKLFF
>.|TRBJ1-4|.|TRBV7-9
TGTGCCAGCAGCTTAGCCAATATCCAGGGATCGAATGAAAAACTGTTTTTT
CASSLANIQGSNEKLFF
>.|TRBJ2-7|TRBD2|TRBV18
TGTGCCAGCTCACCGACTAGCGGGTTCTACGAGCAGTACTTC
CASSPTSGFYEQYF
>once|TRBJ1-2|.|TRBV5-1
TGCGCCAGCAGCCTGGTCCCTGGAGACTATGGCTACACCTTC
CASSLVPGDYGYTF
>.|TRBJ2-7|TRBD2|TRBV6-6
TGTGCCAGCACCGGGAGGGGAAGAACGGACCACGAGCAGTACTTC
CASTGRGRTDHEQYF
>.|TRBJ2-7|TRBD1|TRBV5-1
TGCGCCAGCAGCCCGGGACAGGGGATCCACGAGCAGTACTTC
CASSPGQGIHEQYF
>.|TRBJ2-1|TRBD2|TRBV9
TGTGCCAGCAGCCCTCAAGAGGGGGGACTAGCGGGCAATGAGCAGTTCTTC
CASSPQEGGLAGNEQFF
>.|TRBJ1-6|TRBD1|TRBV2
TGTGCCAGCAGACCACAGGGGTACGACTATAATTCACCCCTCCACTTT
CASRPQGYDYNSPLHF